The sequence of this T cell receptor (beta chain) was determined in a study of cytomegalovirus exposure and HLA in healthy donors. Primers for the PCR totalled 60 Vbeta and 13 Jbeta. Profiling relied on immunoSEQ multiplex PCR, and the TCRdb table lists in-frame clones only, not all of them. The sample lists about 150,000 clones; approximately 80% were seen once. Trimming cost V 11 bases and J 3 bases; bases outside gene matches: 7. This CDR3 has 13 residues. Germline V lookup: CDR1 MDHEN, CDR2 SYDVKM. V usage is TRBV28 and J usage is TRBJ1-5, with TRBD1 matching 7 bases. Sequences were obtained from PBMCs. This clonotype was sampled from a male donor in good health and CMV-seronegative. The CDR3 nucleotides are TGTGCCTGCCGGACAGGCTTCAATCAGCCCCAGCATTTT. It translates to CACRTGFNQPQHF.